This T cell receptor beta chain was recovered during a study of naive and memory T cell subsets. This clonotype was recorded a few times. Two oligonucleotides, mixed equimolar, formed the beta constant-region primer covering TRBC1 and TRBC2. TCRdb reprocessed the UMI-ligation and nested PCR reads via MiXCR and lists one record per CDR3 protein. The sample consists of 29,000 or so distinct CDR3 sequences, around 11% of them appearing once. The CDR3 extends over 15 amino acids. The ends lost 6 bases at V and 0 bases at J; junction bases unmatched: 6. Input material: effector memory CD4+ T cells from blood. As to subset: effector memory, CD45RA- CD27-. The receptor was isolated from a human donor in good health. The chain uses TRBV12-3 or TRBV12-4 and TRBJ1-1; the match to TRBD1 covers 8 bases. This chain's CDR3 is CASSPTGEMNTEAFF. Here the CDR3 DNA reads TGTGCCAGCAGCCCGACAGGGGAAATGAACACTGAAGCTTTCTTT.